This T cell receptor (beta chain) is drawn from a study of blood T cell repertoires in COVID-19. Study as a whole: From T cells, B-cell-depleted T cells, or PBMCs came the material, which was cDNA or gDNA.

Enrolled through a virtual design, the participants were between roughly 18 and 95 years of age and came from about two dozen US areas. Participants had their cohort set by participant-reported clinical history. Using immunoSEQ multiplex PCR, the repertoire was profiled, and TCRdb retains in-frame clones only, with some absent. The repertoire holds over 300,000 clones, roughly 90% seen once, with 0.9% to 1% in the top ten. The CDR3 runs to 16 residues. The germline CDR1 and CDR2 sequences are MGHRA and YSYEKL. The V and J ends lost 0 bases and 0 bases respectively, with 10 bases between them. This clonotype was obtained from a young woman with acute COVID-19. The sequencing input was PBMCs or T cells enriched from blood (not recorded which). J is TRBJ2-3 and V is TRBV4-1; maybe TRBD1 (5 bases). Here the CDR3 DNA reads TGCGCCAGCAGCCAAGATCGACAGCTAAGCACAGATACGCAGTATTTT. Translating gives CASSQDRQLSTDTQYF.